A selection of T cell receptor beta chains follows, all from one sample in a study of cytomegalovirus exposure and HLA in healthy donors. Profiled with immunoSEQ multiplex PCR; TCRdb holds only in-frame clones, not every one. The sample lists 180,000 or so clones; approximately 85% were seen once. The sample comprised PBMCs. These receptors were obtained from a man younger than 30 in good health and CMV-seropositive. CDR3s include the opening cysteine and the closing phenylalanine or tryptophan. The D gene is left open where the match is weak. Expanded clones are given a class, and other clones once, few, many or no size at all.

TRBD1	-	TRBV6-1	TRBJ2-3	TGTGCCAGCAGTGGAACCCGACAGGGGTTCACAGATACGCAGTATTTT	CASSGTRQGFTDTQYF
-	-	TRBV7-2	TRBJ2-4	TGTGCCAGCAGCCAAAGGGGGCCGGGACTAGGAAAAAACATTCAGTACTTC	CASSQRGPGLGKNIQYF
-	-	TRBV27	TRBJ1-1	TGTGCCAGCAGGTTCCCGGCAGGGAACACTGAAGCTTTCTTT	CASRFPAGNTEAFF
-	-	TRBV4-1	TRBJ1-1	TGCGCCAGCAGCCAAGATCGGGGGGCGAACACTGAAGCTTTCTTT	CASSQDRGANTEAFF
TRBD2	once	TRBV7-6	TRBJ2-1	TGTGCCAGCAGCTTCTTGAGCGGGGGGGGAAGCTCCTACAATGAGCAGTTCTTC	CASSFLSGGGSSYNEQFF
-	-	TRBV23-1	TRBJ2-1	TGCGCCAGCAGTCCGGTCTATTACTCCTACAATGAGCAGTTCTTC	CASSPVYYSYNEQFF
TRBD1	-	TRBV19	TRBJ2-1	TGTGCCAGTAAATCTTTTCGGGGACAGTACAATGAGCAGTTCTTC	CASKSFRGQYNEQFF
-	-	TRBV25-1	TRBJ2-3	TGTGCCAGCAGTGAATACTTCGGGCAGGAAGGGGTTAATACGCAGTATTTT	CASSEYFGQEGVNTQYF
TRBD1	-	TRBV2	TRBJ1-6	TGTGCCAGCAGTTCCATAGGGGGACAGGGGGTGGATAATTCACCCCTCCACTTT	CASSSIGGQGVDNSPLHF
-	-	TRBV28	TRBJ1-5	TGTGCCAGCAGAAAAGACTTCGGCAATCAGCCCCAGCATTTT	CASRKDFGNQPQHF
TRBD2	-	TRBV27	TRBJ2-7	TGTGCCAGCAGTTTCGGGGGGGGCATCTCCTACGAGCAGTACTTC	CASSFGGGISYEQYF
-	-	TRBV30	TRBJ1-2	TGTGCCTGGAGGTGGTTGGGGGGAGGGTATGGCTACACCTTC	CAWRWLGGGYGYTF
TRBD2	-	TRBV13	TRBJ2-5	TGTGCCAGCAGCATTGCCTCTAGGGGGTGGCTAGCGGGACCTCAAGAGACCCAGTACTTC	CASSIASRGWLAGPQETQYF
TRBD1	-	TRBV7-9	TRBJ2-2	TGTTCCAGCAGCTTACCCCCGGGACAGGGCGTCACCGGGGAGCTGTTTTTT	CSSSLPPGQGVTGELFF
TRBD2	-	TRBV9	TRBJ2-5	TGTGCCAGCAGCGTAGCTGACGCGGGGGGGGCGACCCAGTACTTC	CASSVADAGGATQYF
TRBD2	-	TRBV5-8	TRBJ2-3	TGTGCCAGCAGCCCTGGGACTACCAGCACAGATACGCAGTATTTT	CASSPGTTSTDTQYF
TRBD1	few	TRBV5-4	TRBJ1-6	TGTGCCAGCAGCTGGGACAGGGCGAATTCACCCCTCCACTTT	CASSWDRANSPLHF
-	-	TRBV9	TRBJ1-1	TGTGCCAGCAGAGATATGAGGGTGGTGAACACTGAAGCTTTCTTT	CASRDMRVVNTEAFF
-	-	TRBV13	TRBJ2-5	TGTGCCAGCAGCCCACGACCGGGGGAGACCCAGTACTTC	CASSPRPGETQYF
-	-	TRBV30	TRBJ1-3	TGTGCCTGGAAACAGTCCTCTGGAAACACCATATATTTT	CAWKQSSGNTIYF
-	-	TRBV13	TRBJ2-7	TGTGCCAGCAGGGCGGGGCAGGAGGTTTACGAGCAGTACTTC	CASRAGQEVYEQYF
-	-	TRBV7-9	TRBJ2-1	TGTGCCAGCAGGTCGTTAGTTCCTTTGGTCAATGAGCAGTTCTTC	CASRSLVPLVNEQFF
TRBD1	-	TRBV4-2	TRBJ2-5	TGTGCCAGCAGTACGGAAGGGACAGCCCAAGAGACCCAGTACTTC	CASSTEGTAQETQYF
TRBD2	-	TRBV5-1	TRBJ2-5	TGCGCCAGCAGCTTCGGGGGGAGCGAGACCCAGTACTTC	CASSFGGSETQYF
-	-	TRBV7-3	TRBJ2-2	TGTGCCAGCAGCCCCCGCGGGGGCCACACCGGGGAGCTGTTTTTT	CASSPRGGHTGELFF
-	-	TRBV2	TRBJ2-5	TGTGCCAGCAGTGACGGAATTTTCTCTGGCGGGGAGACCCAGTACTTC	CASSDGIFSGGETQYF
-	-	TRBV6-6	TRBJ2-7	TGTGCCAGCAGTTTCCGCGTCTACGAGCAGTACTTC	CASSFRVYEQYF
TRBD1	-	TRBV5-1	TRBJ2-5	TGCGCCAGCAGCGTATCAGGGGGTGGACAAGAGACCCAGTACTTC	CASSVSGGGQETQYF
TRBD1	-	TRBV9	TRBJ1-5	TGTGCCAGCAGCGCACAGGGGACGAATCAGCCCCAGCATTTT	CASSAQGTNQPQHF
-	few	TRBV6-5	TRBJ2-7	TGTGCCAGCAGTCAAGCGAGTTACCTCTACGAGCAGTACTTC	CASSQASYLYEQYF
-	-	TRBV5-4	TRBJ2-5	TGTGCCAGCAGCTCACCGTCGTCCGGGGTTCAAGAGACCCAGTACTTC	CASSSPSSGVQETQYF
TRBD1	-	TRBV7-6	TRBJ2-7	TGTGCCAGCAGCTCGAGACAGGGTGGCTACGAGCAGTACTTC	CASSSRQGGYEQYF
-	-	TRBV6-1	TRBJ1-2	TGTGCCGGGTATAATGGGCCCTACTATGGCTACACCTTC	CAGYNGPYYGYTF
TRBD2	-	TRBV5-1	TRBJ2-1	TGCGCCAGCAGCCCCCGCGGACTAGCGGGGGGGAAGACTGAGCAGTTCTTC	CASSPRGLAGGKTEQFF
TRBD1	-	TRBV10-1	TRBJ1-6	TGCGCCAGCAGTGCTGGACAGGGAACTATGGATTCACCCCTCCACTTT	CASSAGQGTMDSPLHF
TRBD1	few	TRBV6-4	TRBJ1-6	TGTGCCAGCAGTGACCATCGGACAGGTCGGCACTTT	CASSDHRTGRHF
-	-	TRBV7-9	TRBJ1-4	TGTGCCAGCAGGCCAACAGGGAAGGAGTTTGAAAAACTGTTTTTT	CASRPTGKEFEKLFF
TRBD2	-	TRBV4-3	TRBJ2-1	TGCGCCAGCAGCCAAGATGCTAGCGGGGGGGTGGATGAGCAGTTCTTC	CASSQDASGGVDEQFF
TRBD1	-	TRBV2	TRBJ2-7	TGTGCCAGCAGTATGGACAGGGGAGGCGAGCAGTACTTC	CASSMDRGGEQYF
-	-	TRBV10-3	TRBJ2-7	TGTGCCATCAGAGCGGACCCCAATTTCTACGAGCAGTACTTC	CAIRADPNFYEQYF
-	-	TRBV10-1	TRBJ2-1	TGCGCCAGCAGTGAGAGGTGGACGGGGGGCCCGGACAATGAGCAGTTCTTC	CASSERWTGGPDNEQFF
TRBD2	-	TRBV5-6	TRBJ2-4	TGTGCCAGCAGCTTGGGGGCCATGGGGGGGGTACTAGCCAAAAACATTCAGTACTTC	CASSLGAMGGVLAKNIQYF
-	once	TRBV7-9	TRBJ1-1	TGTGCCAGCAGCGCGGGGGACTATGAAGCTTTCTTT	CASSAGDYEAFF
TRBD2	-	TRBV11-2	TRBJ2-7	TGTGCCAGCAGCTCCGGGGGGTACCCCTCCTACGAGCAGTACTTC	CASSSGGYPSYEQYF
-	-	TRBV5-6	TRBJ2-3	TGTGCCAGCAGCTTGGTCAGGGACAACACAGATACGCAGTATTTT	CASSLVRDNTDTQYF
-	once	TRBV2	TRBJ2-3	TGTGCCAGCAGTATACGCCTGGACTGGTTTACGCAGTATTTT	CASSIRLDWFTQYF
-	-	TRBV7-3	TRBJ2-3	TGTGCCAGCAGCTTATTTAGCGGAAGCACAGATACGCAGTATTTT	CASSLFSGSTDTQYF
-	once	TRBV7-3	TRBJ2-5	TGTGCCAGCAGCTTATTCGGGCCGGGGTTAGGGGAGACCCAGTACTTC	CASSLFGPGLGETQYF
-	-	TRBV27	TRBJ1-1	TGTGCCAGCAGTAGGAGGACAGTCACGGGGAACACTGAAGCTTTCTTT	CASSRRTVTGNTEAFF
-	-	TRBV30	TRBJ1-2	TGTGCCTGGAGTGTATGGGGGCGGGATGGCTACACCTTC	CAWSVWGRDGYTF